This T cell receptor (beta chain) was retrieved from a study of cytomegalovirus exposure and HLA in healthy donors. Looking at the study overall: Within the Caucasian-associated ancestry cluster were more than 75% of the approximately 400 genotyped donors.

Study-wide results and limits: Later analysis identified a missense DCLRE1C variant that was linked to TCR beta V- and J-gene trimming.

V was shortened by 5 bases and J by 0 bases, with 14 bases between the two germline ends. This CDR3 is built from 16 residues. CDR1 and CDR2 from the germline V gene are SGHAT and FQNNGV. The PCR made use of 60 Vbeta and 13 Jbeta primers. The assay was immunoSEQ multiplex PCR, and TCRdb's table has in-frame clones only and misses some. The table has about 130,000 clones, over 75% seen once. On this clone: Its antigen is unidentified.

V usage is TRBV11-2 and J usage is TRBJ2-1, with D tentatively TRBD1 (6 bases). The receptor's source is a man aged 50 or older in good health and CMV-seronegative. Specimen: PBMCs. CDR3 bases: TGTGCCAGCAGCCTACAACAGGGTAGCTCCTACAATGAGCAGTTCTTC. It codes for CASSLQQGSSYNEQFF. Combining the CDR3 with reference TRBV11-2 and TRBJ2-1 gives the whole variable domain EAGVAQSPRYKIIEKRQSVAFWCNPISGHATLYWYQQILGQGPKLLIQFQNNGVVDDSQLPKDRFSAERLKGVDSTLKIQPAKLEDSAVYLCASSLQQGSSYNEQFFGPGTRLTVL.